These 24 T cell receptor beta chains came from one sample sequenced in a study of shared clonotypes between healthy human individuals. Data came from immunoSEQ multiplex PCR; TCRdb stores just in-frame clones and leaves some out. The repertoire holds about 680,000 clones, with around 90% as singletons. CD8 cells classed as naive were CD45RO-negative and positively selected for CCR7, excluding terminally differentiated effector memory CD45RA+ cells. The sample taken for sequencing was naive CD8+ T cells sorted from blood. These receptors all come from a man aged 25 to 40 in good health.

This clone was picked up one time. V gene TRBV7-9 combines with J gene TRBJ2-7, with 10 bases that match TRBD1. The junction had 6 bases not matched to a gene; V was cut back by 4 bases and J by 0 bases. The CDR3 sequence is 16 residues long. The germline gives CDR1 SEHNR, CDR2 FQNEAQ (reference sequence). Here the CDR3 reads CASSWKTGGLSYEQYF. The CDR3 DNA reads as TGTGCCAGCAGCTGGAAGACAGGGGGCCTCTCCTACGAGCAGTACTTC.

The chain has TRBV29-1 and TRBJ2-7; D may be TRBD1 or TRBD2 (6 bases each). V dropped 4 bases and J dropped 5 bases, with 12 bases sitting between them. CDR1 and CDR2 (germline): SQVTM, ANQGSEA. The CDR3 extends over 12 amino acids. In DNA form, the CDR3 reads TGCAGCGTTGTTCGGGGGCGCAACGAGCAGTACTTC. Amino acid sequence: CSVVRGRNEQYF.

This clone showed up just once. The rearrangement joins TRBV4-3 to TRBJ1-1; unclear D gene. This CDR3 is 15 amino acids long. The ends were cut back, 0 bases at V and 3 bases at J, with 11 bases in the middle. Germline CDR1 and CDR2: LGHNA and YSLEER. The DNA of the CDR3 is TGCGCCAGCAGCCAAGATTCGAGTGGGGACACTGAAGCTTTCTTT. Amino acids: CASSQDSSGDTEAFF.

DNA of the CDR3: TGTGCCAGCAGCGGTACTGACACGGGCTACACCTTC. Residues: CASSGTDTGYTF. The chain carries TRBV9 and TRBJ1-2; D ambiguous. This CDR3 comprises 12 residues. CDR1 is SGDLS, CDR2 YYNGEE, per germline. Trimming took off 3 bases at V and 8 bases at J, with 11 bases between the two ends.

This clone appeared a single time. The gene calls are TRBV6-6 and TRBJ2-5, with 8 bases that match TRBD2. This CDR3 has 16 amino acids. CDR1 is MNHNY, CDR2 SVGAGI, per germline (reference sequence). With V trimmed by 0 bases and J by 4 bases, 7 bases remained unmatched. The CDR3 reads CASSYSTVLAAETQYF. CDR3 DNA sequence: TGTGCCAGCAGTTACTCGACCGTACTAGCGGCAGAGACCCAGTACTTC.

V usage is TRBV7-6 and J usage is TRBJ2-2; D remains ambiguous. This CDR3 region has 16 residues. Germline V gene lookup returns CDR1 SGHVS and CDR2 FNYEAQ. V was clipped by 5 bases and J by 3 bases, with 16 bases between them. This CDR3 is CASSKRRTGDTGELFF. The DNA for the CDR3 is TGTGCCAGCAGCAAACGCAGAACTGGGGACACCGGGGAGCTGTTTTTT.

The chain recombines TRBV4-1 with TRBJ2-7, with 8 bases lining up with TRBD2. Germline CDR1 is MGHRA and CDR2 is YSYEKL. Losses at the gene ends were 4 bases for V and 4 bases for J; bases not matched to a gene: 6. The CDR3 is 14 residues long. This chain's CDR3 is CASSPGLEPYEQYF. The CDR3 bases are TGCGCCAGCAGCCCGGGACTAGAGCCGTACGAGCAGTACTTC.

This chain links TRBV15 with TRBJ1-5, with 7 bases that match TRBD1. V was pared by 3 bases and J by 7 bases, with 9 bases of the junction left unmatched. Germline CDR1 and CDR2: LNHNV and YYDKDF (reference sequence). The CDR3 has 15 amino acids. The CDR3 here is CATSSSRTGGQPQHF. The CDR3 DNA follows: TGTGCCACCAGCAGTTCTCGGACAGGTGGACAGCCCCAGCATTTT.

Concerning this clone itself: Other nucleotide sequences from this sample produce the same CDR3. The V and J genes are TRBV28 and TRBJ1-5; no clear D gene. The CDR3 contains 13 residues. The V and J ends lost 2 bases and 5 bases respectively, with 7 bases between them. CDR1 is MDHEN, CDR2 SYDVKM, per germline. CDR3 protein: CASSLVVHQPQHF. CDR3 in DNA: TGTGCCAGCAGTTTAGTCGTACATCAGCCCCAGCATTTT.

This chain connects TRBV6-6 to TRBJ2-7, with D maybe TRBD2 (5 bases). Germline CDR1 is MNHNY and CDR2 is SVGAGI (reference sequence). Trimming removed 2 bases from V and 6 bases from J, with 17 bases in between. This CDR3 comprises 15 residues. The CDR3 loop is CASSYEVPSSGEQYF. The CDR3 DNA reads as TGTGCCAGCAGTTACGAAGTTCCTAGCTCAGGCGAGCAGTACTTC.

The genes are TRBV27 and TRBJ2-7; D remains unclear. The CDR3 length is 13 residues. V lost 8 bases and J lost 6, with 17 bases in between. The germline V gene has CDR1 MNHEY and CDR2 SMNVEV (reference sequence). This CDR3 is CASGPTFQSEQYF. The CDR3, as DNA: TGTGCCAGCGGGCCTACCTTCCAGAGCGAGCAGTACTTC.

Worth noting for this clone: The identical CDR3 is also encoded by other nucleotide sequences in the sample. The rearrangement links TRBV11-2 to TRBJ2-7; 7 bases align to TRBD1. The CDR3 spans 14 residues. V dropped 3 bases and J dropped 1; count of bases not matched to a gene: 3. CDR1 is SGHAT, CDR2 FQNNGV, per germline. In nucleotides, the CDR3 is TGTGCCAGCAGCTTCTTACAGGGGTCCTACGAGCAGTACTTC. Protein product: CASSFLQGSYEQYF.

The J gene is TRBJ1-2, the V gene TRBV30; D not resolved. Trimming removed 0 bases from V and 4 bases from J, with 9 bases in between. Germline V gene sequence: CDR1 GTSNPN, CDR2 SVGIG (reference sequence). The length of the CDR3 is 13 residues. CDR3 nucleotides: TGTGCCTGGAGTGTATCGGCAAGCTATGGCTACACCTTC. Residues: CAWSVSASYGYTF.

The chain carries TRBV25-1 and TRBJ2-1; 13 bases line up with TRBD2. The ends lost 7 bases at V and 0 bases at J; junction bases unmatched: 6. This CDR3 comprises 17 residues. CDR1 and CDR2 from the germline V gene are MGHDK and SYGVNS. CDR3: CASTGTSGTFSYNEQFF. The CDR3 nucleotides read TGTGCCAGCACAGGGACTAGCGGGACCTTCTCCTACAATGAGCAGTTCTTC.

The CDR3 DNA reads TGTGCCAGCAGCATCTTTCCGGGACACAGTCGTGAAGATACGCAGTATTTT. As protein: CASSIFPGHSREDTQYF. This chain joins TRBV28 and TRBJ2-3; D is possibly TRBD1 (6 bases). V was trimmed by 6 bases and J by 5 bases, leaving 24 bases between them. The CDR3 is made up of 17 amino acids. Per the germline V gene, CDR1 is MDHEN and CDR2 is SYDVKM.

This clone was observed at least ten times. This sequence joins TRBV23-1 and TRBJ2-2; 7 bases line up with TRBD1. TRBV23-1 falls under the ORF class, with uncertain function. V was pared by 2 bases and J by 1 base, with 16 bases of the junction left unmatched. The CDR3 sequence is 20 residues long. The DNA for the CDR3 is TGCGCCAGCAGTCAAAAAGCCGGGACAGAAATTGGATGGAACACCGGGGAGCTGTTTTTT. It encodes CASSQKAGTEIGWNTGELFF.

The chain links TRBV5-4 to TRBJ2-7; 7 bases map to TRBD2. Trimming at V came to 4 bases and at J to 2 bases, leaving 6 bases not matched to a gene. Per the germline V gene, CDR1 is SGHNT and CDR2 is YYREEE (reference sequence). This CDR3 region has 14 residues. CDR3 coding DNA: TGTGCCAGCAGCCTCGGGGGGACCACCTACGAGCAGTACTTC. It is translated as CASSLGGTTYEQYF.

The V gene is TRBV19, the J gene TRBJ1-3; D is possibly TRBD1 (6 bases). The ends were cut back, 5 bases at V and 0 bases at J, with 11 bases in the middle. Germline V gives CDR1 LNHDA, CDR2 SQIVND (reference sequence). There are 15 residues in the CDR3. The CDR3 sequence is CASSETGYSGNTIYF. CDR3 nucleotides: TGTGCCAGTAGTGAGACAGGTTACTCTGGAAACACCATATATTTT.

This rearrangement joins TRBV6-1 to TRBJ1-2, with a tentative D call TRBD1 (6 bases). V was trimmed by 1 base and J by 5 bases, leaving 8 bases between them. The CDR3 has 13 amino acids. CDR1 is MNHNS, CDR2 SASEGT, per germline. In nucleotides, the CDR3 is TGTGCCAGCAGTGAAGACAGGGTATATGGCTACACCTTC. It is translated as CASSEDRVYGYTF.

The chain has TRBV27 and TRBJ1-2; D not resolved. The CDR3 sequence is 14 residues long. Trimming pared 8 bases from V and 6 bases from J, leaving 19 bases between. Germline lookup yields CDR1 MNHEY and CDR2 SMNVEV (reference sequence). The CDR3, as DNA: TGTGCCAGCGGCATCCTACTGGGCCAGGATGGCTACACCTTC. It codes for CASGILLGQDGYTF.

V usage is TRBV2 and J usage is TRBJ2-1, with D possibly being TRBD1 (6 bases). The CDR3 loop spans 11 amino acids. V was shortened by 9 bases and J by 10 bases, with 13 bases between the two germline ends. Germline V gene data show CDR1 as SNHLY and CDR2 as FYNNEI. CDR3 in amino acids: CASPKRGEQFF. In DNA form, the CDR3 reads TGTGCCAGTCCTAAGAGGGGGGAGCAGTTCTTC.

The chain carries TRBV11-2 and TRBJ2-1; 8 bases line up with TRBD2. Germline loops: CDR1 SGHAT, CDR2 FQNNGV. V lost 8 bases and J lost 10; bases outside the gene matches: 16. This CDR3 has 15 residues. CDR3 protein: CASLTWRAGGREQFF. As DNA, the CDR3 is TGTGCCAGCCTCACTTGGCGGGCGGGAGGCCGCGAGCAGTTCTTC.

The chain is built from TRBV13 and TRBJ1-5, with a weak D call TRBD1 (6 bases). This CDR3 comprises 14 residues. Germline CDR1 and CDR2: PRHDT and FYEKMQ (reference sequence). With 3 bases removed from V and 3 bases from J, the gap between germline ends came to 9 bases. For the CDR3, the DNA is TGTGCCAGCAGCTTCGGACAGAACAATCAGCCCCAGCATTTT. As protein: CASSFGQNNQPQHF.

DNA of the CDR3: TGTGCCAGCAGCGATACAGGGGAGTCTAATCAGCCCCAGCATTTT. It specifies CASSDTGESNQPQHF. This chain links TRBV7-9 with TRBJ1-5, with 7 bases aligning to TRBD1. CDR3 size: 15 residues. V lost 5 bases, J lost 4 bases, and 8 bases stayed unmatched. In germline, CDR1 is SEHNR, CDR2 FQNEAQ (reference sequence).